The source of this T cell receptor beta chain is a study of T cell responses to AZD1222 COVID-19 vaccine. Measured with immunoSEQ multiplex PCR; TCRdb has only the in-frame clones, and not every one. The repertoire consists of some 110,000 clones, with 86% occurring once and the leading ten covering around 17%. From germline, CDR1 is SGHDN and CDR2 FVKESK. V was pared by 4 bases and J by 6 bases, with 12 bases between. There are 13 residues in the CDR3. The rearrangement links TRBV14 to TRBJ1-2, with no clear D. The receptor comes from an adult who received the AZD1222 COVID-19 vaccine. The sample consisted of peripheral blood, taken 28 days after the second AZD1222 dose. CDR3 DNA sequence: TGTGCCAGCAGCCGTGGCCCTGCGAATGGCTACACCTTC. Translation gives CASSRGPANGYTF.